These T cell receptor beta chains were read from a single sample in a study of OX40 agonist ivuxolimab in advanced cancers. Sequencing used immunoSEQ multiplex PCR; TCRdb keeps in-frame clones, though not all of them. The sample shows 45,000 to 65,000 clones, 75% to 90% of them seen only once. This specimen consisted of CD4+ or CD8+ T cells sorted from blood, obtained in a trial of the OX40 agonist ivuxolimab. These TCRs come from an adult with an advanced solid tumor such as melanoma, head and neck, liver or kidney cancer. Both conserved end residues are part of each CDR3. The order of the fields is CDR3 length, V gene, D gene, CDR3 protein. A D gene is named only where the DNA matches it firmly.

length: 16; V: TRBV7-2; D: -; CDR3: CASSLDSGVGKNIQYF
length: 15; V: TRBV15; D: TRBD1; CDR3: CATSRFRQGAYGYTF
length: 14; V: TRBV10-2; D: TRBD1; CDR3: CASSETGGGTEAFF
length: 13; V: TRBV30; D: -; CDR3: CAWGQNSNQPQHF
length: 14; V: TRBV6-1; D: TRBD1; CDR3: CASSLDRGHEKLFF
length: 18; V: TRBV7-9; D: TRBD1; CDR3: CASSLIPTGAKNTDTQYF
length: 14; V: TRBV9; D: -; CDR3: CASSLNWVDTEAFF
length: 14; V: TRBV27; D: TRBD1; CDR3: CASSPGQGMGGYTF
length: 15; V: TRBV6-1; D: TRBD1; CDR3: CASTERDREDQPQHF
length: 16; V: TRBV28; D: TRBD1; CDR3: CASSLFGQGRQETQYF
length: 15; V: TRBV7-8; D: TRBD1; CDR3: CASSPGGYDSYEQYF
length: 16; V: TRBV28; D: -; CDR3: CASSLWTGASVSIQYF
length: 14; V: TRBV11-2; D: TRBD1; CDR3: CASSLVTGSYGYTF
length: 17; V: TRBV4-3; D: -; CDR3: CASRPNNALPNTGELFF
length: 15; V: TRBV6-1; D: -; CDR3: CASSETGLSYYGYTF
length: 13; V: TRBV19; D: -; CDR3: CASSEPPTDTQYF
length: 13; V: TRBV28; D: TRBD1; CDR3: CASRQGYWDEQYF
length: 16; V: TRBV30; D: TRBD2; CDR3: CAWGPTPLAGGETQYF
length: 13; V: TRBV9; D: -; CDR3: CASSVVVAGTQYF
length: 16; V: TRBV27; D: TRBD2; CDR3: CASSSGLAGLRETQYF
length: 12; V: TRBV28; D: -; CDR3: CASSLLAAEQFF
length: 15; V: TRBV5-1; D: -; CDR3: CASSPGLTGANVLTF
length: 15; V: TRBV29-1; D: TRBD2; CDR3: CSASKAGGELGELFF
length: 15; V: TRBV5-4; D: -; CDR3: CASSSTGQPQETQYF
length: 12; V: TRBV10-3; D: -; CDR3: CAILGNGNTIYF
length: 18; V: TRBV15; D: TRBD2; CDR3: CATSTRMGLAGSQETQYF